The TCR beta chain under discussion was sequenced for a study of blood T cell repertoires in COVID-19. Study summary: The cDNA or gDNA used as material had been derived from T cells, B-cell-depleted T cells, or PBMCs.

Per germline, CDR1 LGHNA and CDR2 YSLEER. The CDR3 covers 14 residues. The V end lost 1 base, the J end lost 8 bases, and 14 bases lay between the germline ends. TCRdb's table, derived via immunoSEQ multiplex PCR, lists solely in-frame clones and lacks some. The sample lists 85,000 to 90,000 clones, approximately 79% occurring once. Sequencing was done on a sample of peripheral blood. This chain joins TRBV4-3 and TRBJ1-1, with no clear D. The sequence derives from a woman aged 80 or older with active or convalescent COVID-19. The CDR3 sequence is CASSQGTDREEAFF. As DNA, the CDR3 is TGCGCCAGCAGCCAAGGAACGGATCGGGAGGAAGCTTTCTTT.